This entry describes one TCR beta chain. The sample comes from a study of blood T cell repertoires in COVID-19. Trimming left V 8 bases short and J 9 bases short, with 14 bases between. This CDR3 is built from 13 residues. Sequencing used immunoSEQ multiplex PCR; TCRdb keeps in-frame clones, though not all of them. The data contain some 370,000 clones, around 87% of them seen just once; the ten biggest clones take up 6.5%. The chain employs TRBV12-3 or TRBV12-4 and TRBJ1-6; the D gene is possibly TRBD1 (5 bases). Sequences were obtained from peripheral blood. The source of this sequence is a man between 18 and 29 years old with active or convalescent COVID-19. In DNA form, the CDR3 reads TGTGCCAGCTCGGACGGGGGGGGTTCACCCCTCCACTTT. Amino acids: CASSDGGGSPLHF.